The T cell receptor beta chain under discussion was sequenced for a study of OX40 agonist ivuxolimab in advanced cancers. Sequencing used immunoSEQ multiplex PCR; TCRdb keeps in-frame clones, though not all of them. The sample lists over 65,000 clones; more than 70% were seen once. The TCR comes from an adult with an advanced solid tumor such as melanoma, head and neck, liver or kidney cancer. This specimen consisted of CD4+ or CD8+ T cells sorted from blood, obtained in a trial of the OX40 agonist ivuxolimab.

CDR3 nucleotide sequence: TGTGCCAGCAGCTTTGGACCGACTAGCGGTTACAATGAGCAGTTCTTC. It encodes CASSFGPTSGYNEQFF. This chain connects TRBV11-2 to TRBJ2-1; TRBD2 agrees at 9 bases. There are 16 residues in the CDR3. Losses at the gene ends were 3 bases for V and 4 bases for J; bases not matched to a gene: 7. The germline CDR1 and CDR2 sequences are SGHAT and FQNNGV.